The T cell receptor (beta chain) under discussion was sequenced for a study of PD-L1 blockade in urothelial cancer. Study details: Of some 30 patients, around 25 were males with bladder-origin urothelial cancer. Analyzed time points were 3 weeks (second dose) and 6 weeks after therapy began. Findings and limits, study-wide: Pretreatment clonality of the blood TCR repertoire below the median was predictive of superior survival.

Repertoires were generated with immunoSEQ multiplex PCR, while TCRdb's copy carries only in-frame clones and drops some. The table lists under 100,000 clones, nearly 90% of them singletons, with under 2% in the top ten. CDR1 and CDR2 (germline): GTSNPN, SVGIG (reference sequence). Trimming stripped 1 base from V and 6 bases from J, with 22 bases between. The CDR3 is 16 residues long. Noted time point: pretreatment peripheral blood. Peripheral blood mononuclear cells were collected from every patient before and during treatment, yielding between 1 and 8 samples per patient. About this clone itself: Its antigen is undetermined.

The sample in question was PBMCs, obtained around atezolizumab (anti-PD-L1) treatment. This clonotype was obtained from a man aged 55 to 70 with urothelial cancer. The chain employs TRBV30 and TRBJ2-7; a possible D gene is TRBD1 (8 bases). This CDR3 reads CAWSGFEDREGAEQYF. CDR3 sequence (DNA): TGTGCCTGGAGTGGGTTTGAGGACAGGGAGGGGGCCGAGCAGTACTTC. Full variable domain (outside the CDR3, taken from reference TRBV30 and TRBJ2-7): SQTIHQWPATLVQPVGSPLSLECTVEGTSNPNLYWYRQAAGRGLQLLFYSVGIGQISSEVPQNLSASRPQDRQFILSSKKLLLSDSGFYLCAWSGFEDREGAEQYFGPGTRLTVT.